This T cell receptor (beta chain) was captured in a study of response to subunit inactivated influenza vaccine. Overall study results and limits: Each seasonal flu vaccination may recruit only limited new T cells, authors suggested.

There are many counts of this clonotype. Antigen: not known. In TCRdb, the RT-PCR reads were re-called with MiXCR into one record per CDR3 protein. Altogether over 400,000 distinct CDR3 sequences are present, roughly 9.8% being singletons, with the ten largest covering roughly 12%. Germline lookup yields CDR1 SGHTA and CDR2 FQGNSA. The CDR3 is 16 amino acids. The V and J ends lost 0 bases and 0 bases respectively, with 12 bases between them. The chain is built from TRBV7-2 and TRBJ2-7; D uncertain. This TCR came from a man in his fifties or sixties who received an inactivated influenza vaccine. The source material was PBMCs from blood, sampled more than 35 days after vaccination. The CDR3 spells CASSLAGGGSSYEQYF. CDR3 in DNA: TGTGCCAGCAGCTTAGCAGGCGGCGGAAGCTCCTACGAGCAGTACTTC.